The entry below describes one TCR beta chain. This clone was recorded only once. Its cognate antigen has yet to be identified. Base qualities are not at hand, and no much larger clone is one base apart. The cohort comprised around 690 healthy bone marrow donors. Cohort members were all nominally healthy when sampled, although unrecorded immune exposures were likely present. The donor was CMV seronegative and belonged to the group of over 350 seronegative cohort members. A peripheral blood sample was provided by each donor, and peripheral blood mononuclear cells were used for TCR beta sequencing. Genomic DNA was extracted from the blood cell samples with the Qiagen DNeasy Blood Extraction Kit. The data were taken from a study of cytomegalovirus exposure and HLA in healthy donors (dated by TCRdb to the late 2010s). Some background on the complete study: An earlier analysis of several hundred of the donors reported around 280 Gb of sequence data and 117 million unique TCR beta sequences obtained from approximately 180 million T cells. An early release that covered around 590 HLA-typed donors contained about 300 gigabases of sequencing data and 65 million to 100 million unique TCR sequences. Of the 350 to 450 genotyped donors, approximately 82% fell in the genetic ancestry cluster associated with self-reported Caucasian donors. The aim of the study was to test whether cataloging public T cell receptors could identify signatures of past pathogen exposure. Using immunosequencing, the study profiled T cell repertoires from 666 subjects and related those repertoires to cytomegalovirus serostatus. A separate validation cohort of 100 to 150 different subjects was used in addition to the roughly 700-subject first cohort. To predict cytomegalovirus infection status, the study brought together high-throughput TCR immunosequencing, statistical association of individual TCRs with disease status, and machine learning. A later analysis re-analyzed previously published TCR beta repertoires from 666 donors and added high-resolution HLA genotyping to study TCR occurrence patterns. In the later analysis, no new phenotypic data were used to find candidate immune exposures; instead, reliance was placed on TCR beta sequences and their occurrence across donors. In an earlier analysis of more than 550 of the donors, high-throughput TCR beta sequencing was used to judge whether each TCR beta V gene segment behaved as functional or pseudogenic. Donor age, sex, ethnicity and CMV serostatus were compiled together with the repertoire data. A later genetic analysis used genome-wide SNP genotypes for about three fifths of the roughly 700 donors, treating that subset as a discovery cohort. All discovery cohort repertoires had been generated using a single sequencing platform. Both class I and class II loci were covered by HLA typing, at four-digit resolution. Typing coverage differed by locus: A, B, C, DRB1 and DQB1 were typed in about 620-640 donors, DQA1 in roughly 510, DPA1 in 606, and DPB1 in 450 to 480. Five DR-DQ haplotypes were treated as single units for association and clustering because of strong linkage in the cohort. Across 300 to 500 genotyped donors of the cohort, an average of approximately 200,000 unique TCR beta nucleotide sequences per donor were sequenced, and around 19% of those sequences were non-productive. The full study reports these points: A later analysis reported that several top co-occurrence clusters appeared linked to parvovirus B19, influenza, CMV and Epstein-Barr virus. In a later analysis, the rate of TCR association differed among HLA loci, with DRB1 alleles having the most associated TCRs and HLA-C alleles having the fewest. Because some donors lacked HLA typing at each locus, the association tests relied only on the typed subset. A further reported finding was that TCR beta sequences accurately predicted the HLA-A and HLA-B alleles for most subjects in the first cohort. Compared with equally common non-associated chains, HLA-associated TCR beta chains in a later analysis were more clonally expanded and had lower generation probabilities. According to a later genetic analysis, donors in an Asian-associated ancestry cluster had fewer N-insertions in productive TCRs than the approximately 690-donor mean. In this cohort, only TCR beta chains were sequenced, and detectable features were limited by the absence of alpha or paired-chain data. The study listed 150 to 200 TCR beta chains as associated with cytomegalovirus. According to the authors, the approach could potentially be generalized to other disease states and immunological phenotypes. An association between a missense DCLRE1C variant and V-gene and J-gene trimming of TCR beta chains was found in a later genetic analysis and replicated in an independent cohort. Most TCR sequences were observed very rarely across donors, whereas some public TCRs were present in many individuals. Assigning TCR associations to individual alleles was difficult when HLA alleles, especially DR and DQ, strongly co-occurred. Because counts were too low, about 15 rarely observed V segments, including chromosome 9 orphons, were left out of the earlier analysis of 587 of the donors. Sequencing depth was assumed to be roughly uniform across donors in the presence/absence analyses, though that assumption may not hold. Immune exposure information for the cohort was limited to CMV serostatus. In an earlier analysis of fewer than 700 of the donors, most TCR beta V segments appeared in productive rearrangements about 87% or about 30% of the time, broadly matching IMGT annotations. In a later analysis, about 16,000 TCR beta sequences were associated with specific HLA alleles at a false discovery rate of 0.05. A cluster of highly shared sequence variants was judged likely to represent a technical artifact of the sequencing pipeline. In vitro tests confirmed that three of the cytomegalovirus-associated TCR beta chains recognize cytomegalovirus antigens. According to a later analysis, most CMV-associated TCR beta chains appeared to be HLA-restricted, and the HLA associations seemed to be driven largely by CMV exposure. Linkage disequilibrium might explain the correlated functional status among segregating V segments, but an unknown experimental factor could not be ruled out. The classifier was reported to diagnose cytomegalovirus status with high specificity and sensitivity in both the original cohort and the validation cohort.

Receptor amplification or capture employed the immunoSEQ multiplex PCR assay. A mixture of 60 forward primers for TCR Vbeta segments and 13 reverse primers for TCR Jbeta segments was used in the multiplex PCR. A multiplex PCR assay on genomic DNA amplified the CDR3 region of rearranged TCR beta genes. The Illumina HiSeq System was used to sequence the amplified TCR beta libraries as 87-base-pair reads. In the paper's pipeline: In a later analysis, 70 million to 95 million unique TCR beta chains were counted across the roughly 610 repertoires, and roughly 11 million of these chains were shared by at least two donors. Raw reads were error-corrected and collapsed into unique sequences with a nearest-neighbor algorithm that merged closely related sequences to remove PCR and sequencing errors. V, D and J gene segments were assigned by aligning CDR3 sequences to IMGT reference sequences. For a sequence to be retained, at least a six-nucleotide match to both a V gene segment and a J gene segment was required. Rearrangements were called productive when the CDR3 lacked stop codons and stayed in frame with V and J; all others were non-productive. CDR3 was defined by IMGT convention, running from the second conserved V-encoded cysteine to the conserved J-encoded phenylalanine. The earlier analysis of about 570 of the donors excluded any sequence lacking an unambiguous match to a single V gene segment. An earlier analysis of a few hundred of the donors called V segments functional above 56.7% productive rearrangements and segregating when the between-donor standard deviation exceeded 5%. A statistical classification framework was built to diagnose cytomegalovirus status from the catalog of TCR beta chain sequences. A later analysis assigned V and J genes by comparing TCR nucleotide sequences with IMGT/GENE-DB human TR gene sequences. Using the TCRdist pipeline, a later analysis assigned CDR3 sequences along with most-parsimonious VDJ recombination scenarios. In a later analysis, every TCR beta chain was defined by the combination of its CDR3 amino acid sequence and its V-gene family, and reads without a unique V-gene family were dropped. A later analysis removed 592 highly shared, low-generation-probability nucleotide sequences to deal with suspected cross-contamination and a sequencing artifact. For each public chain, a later analysis derived a clonal expansion index from normalized ranks of inferred template counts within each repertoire. Generation probabilities in a later analysis came from a VDJ recombination model fitted to out-of-frame rearrangements, and those results were checked against IGoR. In a later analysis, TCR-TCR, TCR-HLA and TCR-CMV co-occurrence was scored with hypergeometric tests, and a repertoire-size bias correction was applied to TCR pairs. A later analysis estimated false discovery rates by permuting HLA or CMV assignments 20 times. In a later analysis, co-occurring TCRs were grouped using DBSCAN, with TCRdist sequence similarity added in when clustering inside HLA-allele-positive subsets. Co-occurrence clustering excluded repertoires with fewer than 30,000 or more than 120,000 public chains, plus five with anomalous nucleotide sharing. The source is immuneACCESS, and TCRdb retained only in-frame sequences with V and J called. Part of the clones is not carried over; for the studies checked, unresolved V genes explain less than half of this, and the remainder is unexplained. V, J and clone size are those of that table, while D and trimming were read from the DNA. This sample lists 85,000 to 130,000 clones; 75% to 85% were detected once. About 1.6% of the sample goes to the ten largest clones.

Sequences were obtained from PBMCs. The clonotype originates from a man in his fifties in good health and CMV-seronegative.

The sequenced DNA: TGTGCCAGCACCGGGACAGAGAATTCACCCCTCCACTTT. This translates into CASTGTENSPLHF. The rearrangement joined TRBV27 to TRBJ1-6; the junction holds 7 bases that match TRBD1. The germline V gene (reference sequence) sets CDR1 to MNHEY and CDR2 to SMNVEV. Counted from cysteine to phenylalanine, this CDR3 has 13 amino acids. Left in the record is the CDR3 DNA by itself, 39 bases read in frame from the first base. The germline V end is reduced by 7 bases and the J end by 7 bases; junction bases left unmatched: 4.